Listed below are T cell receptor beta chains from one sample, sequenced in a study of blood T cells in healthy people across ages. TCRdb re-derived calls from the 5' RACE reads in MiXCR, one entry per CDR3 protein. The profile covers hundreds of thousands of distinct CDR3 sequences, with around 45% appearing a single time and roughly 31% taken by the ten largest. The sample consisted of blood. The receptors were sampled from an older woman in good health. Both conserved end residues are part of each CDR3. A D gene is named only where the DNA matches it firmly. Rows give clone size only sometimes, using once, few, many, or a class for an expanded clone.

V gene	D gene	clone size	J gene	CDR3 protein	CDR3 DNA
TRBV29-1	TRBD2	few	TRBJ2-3	CSVRLAGRTDTQYF	TGCAGCGTACGACTAGCGGGCCGAACAGATACGCAGTATTTT
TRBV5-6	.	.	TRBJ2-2	CASSLAPINTGELFF	TGTGCCAGCAGCTTGGCGCCAATTAACACCGGGGAGCTGTTTTTT
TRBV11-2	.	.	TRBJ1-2	CASSLSAVAHGYTF	TGTGCCAGCAGCTTGTCTGCGGTTGCCCATGGCTACACCTTC
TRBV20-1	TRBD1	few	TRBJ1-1	CSATLGGTGSNTEAFF	TGCAGTGCTACCCTAGGGGGGACAGGGTCGAACACTGAAGCTTTCTTT
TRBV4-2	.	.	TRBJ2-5	CASGQGLQNEQYF	TGTGCCAGCGGCCAAGGCCTTCAGAATGAGCAGTACTTC
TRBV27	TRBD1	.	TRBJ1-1	CASNFGTGARRTEAFF	TGTGCCAGCAATTTTGGGACAGGGGCTCGAAGAACTGAAGCTTTCTTT
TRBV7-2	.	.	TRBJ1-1	CASSLASARTEAFF	TGTGCCAGCAGCTTAGCTTCGGCTCGCACTGAAGCTTTCTTT
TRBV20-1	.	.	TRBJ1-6	CSASGRQGNSPLHF	TGCAGTGCTTCAGGCAGGCAGGGAAATTCACCCCTCCACTTT
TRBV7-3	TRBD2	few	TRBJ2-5	CASSYTSGRGQETQYF	TGTGCCAGCAGCTACACTAGCGGGAGAGGTCAAGAGACCCAGTACTTC
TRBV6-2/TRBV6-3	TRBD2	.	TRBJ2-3	CASSKLAGGRTDTQYF	TGTGCCAGCAGTAAACTAGCGGGAGGACGCACAGATACGCAGTATTTT
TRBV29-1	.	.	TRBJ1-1	CSGEHRLNTEAFF	TGCAGCGGTGAGCATAGACTGAACACTGAAGCTTTCTTT
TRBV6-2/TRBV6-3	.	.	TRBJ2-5	CASSKRETQYF	TGTGCCAGCAGTAAACGAGAGACCCAGTACTTC
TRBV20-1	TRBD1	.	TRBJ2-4	CSADRGQGVSEAQYF	TGCAGTGCTGACCGGGGACAGGGGGTTTCAGAGGCCCAGTACTTC
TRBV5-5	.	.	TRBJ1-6	CASSSSTPIGAPLHF	TGTGCCAGCAGCTCCTCGACACCCATCGGAGCACCCCTCCACTTT
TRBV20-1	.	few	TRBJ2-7	CSATGESSYEQYF	TGCAGTGCTACCGGGGAAAGCTCCTACGAGCAGTACTTC
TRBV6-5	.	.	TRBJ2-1	CTSSYSLAFNEQFF	TGTACCAGCAGTTACTCGTTAGCGTTTAATGAGCAGTTCTTC
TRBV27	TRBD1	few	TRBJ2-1	CASRGQGYGNEQFF	TGTGCCAGCAGGGGACAGGGGTACGGCAATGAGCAGTTCTTC
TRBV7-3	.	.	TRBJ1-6	CASSLTKNSPLHF	TGTGCCAGCAGCTTAACCAAAAATTCACCCCTCCACTTT
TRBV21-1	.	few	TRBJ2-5	CASSKDQGGWYQETQYF	TGTGCCAGCAGCAAAGATCAGGGCGGTTGGTACCAAGAGACCCAGTACTTC
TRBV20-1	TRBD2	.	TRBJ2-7	CSARAPSGTYEQYF	TGCAGTGCTAGGGCCCCTAGCGGAACCTACGAGCAGTACTTC
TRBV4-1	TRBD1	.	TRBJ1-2	CASSRTGGGNYGYTF	TGCGCCAGCAGCCGAACAGGGGGAGGTAACTATGGCTACACCTTC
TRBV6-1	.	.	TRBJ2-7	CASIYSSYEQYF	TGTGCCAGCATATACAGCTCCTACGAGCAGTACTTC
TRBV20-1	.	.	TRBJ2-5	CSARDPGGEETQYF	TGCAGTGCTAGAGATCCAGGCGGGGAAGAGACCCAGTACTTC
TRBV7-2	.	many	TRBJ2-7	CASSLVPVREEQYF	TGTGCCAGCAGCTTAGTACCGGTGCGGGAAGAGCAGTACTTC
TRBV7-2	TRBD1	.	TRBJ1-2	CASSTRTGDHGYTF	TGTGCCAGCAGCACACGGACAGGCGACCATGGCTACACCTTC
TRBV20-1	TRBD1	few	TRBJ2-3	CSASGTGVGTDTQYF	TGCAGTGCTAGCGGGACAGGGGTAGGGACAGATACGCAGTATTTT
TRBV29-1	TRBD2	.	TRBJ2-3	CSAASGTVRRDTQYF	TGCAGCGCAGCCAGCGGGACGGTAAGGAGGGATACGCAGTATTTT
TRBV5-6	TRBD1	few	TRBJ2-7	CASSVTGGDYEQYF	TGTGCCAGCAGCGTGACAGGGGGGGACTACGAGCAGTACTTC
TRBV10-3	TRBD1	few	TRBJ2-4	CAISETGGSKNIQYF	TGTGCCATCAGTGAGACAGGGGGTTCCAAAAACATTCAGTACTTC
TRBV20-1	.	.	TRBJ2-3	CSASAETQYF	TGCAGTGCTAGCGCCGAAACGCAGTATTTT
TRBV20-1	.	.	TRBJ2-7	CSARGRKSYYEQYF	TGCAGTGCTAGGGGACGGAAGAGCTACTACGAGCAGTACTTC
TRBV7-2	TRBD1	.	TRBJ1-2	CASTSPGQGRVYGYTF	TGTGCCAGCACTTCCCCGGGACAGGGCCGGGTGTATGGCTACACCTTC
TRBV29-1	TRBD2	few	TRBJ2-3	CSALGLAGVVDTQYF	TGCAGCGCCTTGGGACTAGCGGGAGTAGTGGATACGCAGTATTTT
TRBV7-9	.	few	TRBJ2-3	CALELTGTDTQYF	TGTGCCCTGGAGCTCACTGGGACAGATACGCAGTATTTT
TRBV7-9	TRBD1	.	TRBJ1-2	CASSRLGQAVAYGYTF	TGTGCCAGCAGCCGCCTCGGACAGGCGGTGGCCTATGGCTACACCTTC
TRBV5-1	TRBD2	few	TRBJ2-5	CASRSGGLAGVETQYF	TGCGCCAGCAGGTCTGGCGGACTAGCGGGAGTGGAGACCCAGTACTTC
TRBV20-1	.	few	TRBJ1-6	CSARSRNAPLHF	TGCAGTGCTAGAAGCAGGAACGCACCCCTCCACTTT
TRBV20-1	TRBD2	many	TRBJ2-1	CSARVGREGGEQFF	TGCAGTGCTAGAGTGGGGCGGGAGGGCGGTGAGCAGTTCTTC
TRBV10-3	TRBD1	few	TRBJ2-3	CAISRDRTDTQYF	TGTGCCATCAGTAGGGACAGGACAGATACGCAGTATTTT
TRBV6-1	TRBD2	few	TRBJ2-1	CASRRRLAGATGGNEQFF	TGTGCCAGCAGGCGGAGACTAGCGGGCGCCACGGGGGGGAATGAGCAGTTCTTC
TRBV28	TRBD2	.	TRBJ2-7	CASSLIPRTSGLYEQYF	TGTGCCAGCAGTTTAATCCCGAGGACTAGCGGCCTCTACGAGCAGTACTTC
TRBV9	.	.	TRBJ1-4	CASSSREGGEKLFF	TGTGCCAGCAGCTCCCGGGAAGGAGGTGAAAAACTGTTTTTT
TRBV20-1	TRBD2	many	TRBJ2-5	CSAPSGSVETQYF	TGCAGTGCCCCGAGCGGGAGTGTGGAGACCCAGTACTTC
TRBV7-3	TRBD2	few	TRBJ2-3	CASSLYASGNSDTQYF	TGTGCCAGCAGCTTATATGCTAGCGGGAACTCAGATACGCAGTATTTT
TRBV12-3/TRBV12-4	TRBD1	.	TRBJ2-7	CASSAPGQFYEQYF	TGTGCCAGCAGCGCTCCGGGACAGTTCTACGAGCAGTACTTC
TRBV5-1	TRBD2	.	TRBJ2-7	CVSSSAGARSSYNEQYF	TGCGTCAGCAGCTCAGCGGGAGCTAGGAGTTCCTACAATGAGCAGTACTTC
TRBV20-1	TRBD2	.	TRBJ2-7	CSAPLEGGYEQYF	TGCAGTGCTCCACTTGAGGGAGGGTACGAGCAGTACTTC
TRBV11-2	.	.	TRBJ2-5	CASSLDQWGETQYF	TGTGCCAGCAGCTTAGATCAATGGGGGGAGACCCAGTACTTC
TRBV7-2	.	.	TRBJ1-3	CASSLTGTPPGNTIYF	TGTGCCAGCAGCCTCACCGGGACCCCTCCTGGAAACACCATATATTTT
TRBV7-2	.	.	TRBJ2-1	CASSSGHGYEQFF	TGTGCCAGCAGCTCCGGCCATGGGTATGAGCAGTTCTTC